This T cell receptor beta chain was sequenced in a study of Ad26.COV2.S vaccination and SARS-CoV-2 variants. Treatment here: around 19 received Ad26.COV2.S at low or high dose, single or two shots; about five received placebo; per-sample allocation not given. Sampling occurred on day 63 after the first vaccine or placebo injection. Clones were read by immunoSEQ multiplex PCR, and TCRdb kept only the in-frame ones, dropping some. The sample includes 380,000 or so clones, around 82% seen only once; the top ten take about 7.4%. This receptor was identified in a person between 18 and 59 years old who received the Ad26.COV2.S COVID-19 vaccine or a placebo. The sample consisted of peripheral blood, taken in a trial of Ad26.COV2.S vaccine versus placebo.

This CDR3 is CASSSDRGVMGYTF. The CDR3 region has the DNA TGTGCCAGCTCATCGGACAGGGGGGTTATGGGCTACACCTTC. The chain uses TRBV18 and TRBJ1-2; 10 nucleotides line up with TRBD1. The V and J ends lost 5 bases and 8 bases, in that order; junction bases with no gene match: 8. This CDR3 region has 14 residues. Germline assignment: CDR1 KGHSH and CDR2 LQKENI.